The subject of this entry is one T cell receptor (beta chain). These data belong to a study of blood T cell repertoires in COVID-19. Study information: The United States, Italy and Spain supplied acute and convalescent COVID-19 samples.

The assay was immunoSEQ multiplex PCR, and TCRdb's table has in-frame clones only and misses some. Of 150,000 or so clones in the sample, roughly 88% are singletons; the top ten hold about 5.2%. The V gene's germline CDR1 is LNHDA and CDR2 SQIVND (reference sequence). This CDR3 is 16 amino acids long. Losses at the gene ends were 4 bases for V and 2 bases for J; bases not matched to a gene: 11. Exposed enrollees encountered a COVID-19 case at some point within 2 weeks before study entry. The V call is TRBV19, the J call TRBJ2-7; 7 bases line up with TRBD1. This sequence originates from a man aged 65 to 79 who had been exposed to COVID-19. Sequenced sample: PBMCs or T cells enriched from blood (not recorded which). The CDR3 here is CASSTANRGVTYEQYF. In DNA form, the CDR3 reads TGTGCCAGTAGTACAGCAAACAGGGGCGTTACCTACGAGCAGTACTTC.